This record concerns one TCR beta chain sequence. Antigen: not known. This sample is drawn from a study of cytomegalovirus exposure and HLA in healthy donors. Study results and limitations: Rare TCR sequences predominated, though certain public TCRs were found in many donors. The tendency of first-cohort TCR clusters to co-occur in the approximately 110 validation repertoires was identified by a subsequent analysis.

Using immunoSEQ multiplex PCR, the repertoire was profiled, and TCRdb retains in-frame clones only, with some absent. Of roughly 57,000 clones in the sample, around 93% are singletons; the top ten hold 1.5% to 2%. This CDR3 comprises 14 residues. The germline V gene has CDR1 MNHEY and CDR2 SMNVEV (reference sequence). V was clipped by 5 bases and J by 0 bases, with 9 bases between them. The sequencing input was PBMCs. The rearrangement uses TRBV27 and TRBJ2-3; no firm D call. The source of this sequence is a young woman in good health and CMV-seropositive. The CDR3 sequence is CASSPRPSTDTQYF. CDR3 DNA sequence: TGTGCCAGCAGTCCGAGGCCAAGCACAGATACGCAGTATTTT.